This is a list of T cell receptor beta chains from one sample in a study of response to subunit inactivated influenza vaccine. MiXCR was run by TCRdb on the RT-PCR reads, yielding one entry per CDR3 protein. Of about 500,000 distinct CDR3 sequences listed, approximately 16% are singletons. The source material was CD4+ T cells sorted from PBMCs, sampled less than 30 months after vaccination. The receptors were gathered from a man aged 50 to 69 who received an inactivated influenza vaccine. The CDR3 runs from the conserved cysteine through the conserved F or W. The D gene is left open where the match is weak. Rows may omit the clone size; those that give it use once, few, many or a size class.

clone size | J gene | V gene | D gene | CDR3 protein | CDR3 DNA
. | TRBJ2-3 | TRBV4-2 | . | CASSQATGDTQYF | TGTGCCAGCAGCCAAGCGACGGGGGATACGCAGTATTTT
few | TRBJ2-5 | TRBV12-3/TRBV12-4 | . | CASSFTAETQYF | TGTGCCAGCAGTTTCACAGCGGAGACCCAGTACTTC
. | TRBJ1-2 | TRBV20-1 | . | CSPLTGYGYTF | TGCAGTCCCCTTACAGGCTATGGCTACACCTTC
few | TRBJ2-7 | TRBV7-2 | TRBD2 | CASSSIAGGAREQYF | TGTGCCAGCAGCTCAATAGCGGGAGGGGCCCGCGAGCAGTACTTC
once | TRBJ1-6 | TRBV14 | . | CASSQYPGLGSPLHF | TGTGCCAGCAGCCAATATCCAGGTCTCGGTTCACCCCTCCACTTT
. | TRBJ1-2 | TRBV6-5 | . | CASIISGLYGYTF | TGTGCCAGCATTATTTCAGGGTTATATGGCTACACCTTC
many | TRBJ2-1 | TRBV6-1 | TRBD2 | CASSLRLAGFFNEQFF | TGTGCCAGCAGTCTTCGACTAGCGGGTTTCTTCAATGAGCAGTTCTTC
. | TRBJ1-1 | TRBV3-1 | . | CASSQVRGTEAFF | TGTGCCAGCAGCCAAGTGAGGGGCACTGAAGCTTTCTTT
few | TRBJ2-1 | TRBV6-2/TRBV6-3 | TRBD1 | CASRIDRVSYNEQFF | TGTGCCAGCAGGATTGACAGGGTCAGCTACAATGAGCAGTTCTTC
few | TRBJ2-1 | TRBV10-2 | . | CATQGTYNEQFF | TGCGCCACTCAGGGGACCTACAATGAGCAGTTCTTC
few | TRBJ2-1 | TRBV5-1 | TRBD2 | CASSLPIAGGSYNEQFF | TGCGCCAGCAGCTTACCCATAGCGGGAGGGTCCTACAATGAGCAGTTCTTC
many | TRBJ2-7 | TRBV20-1 | . | CSAPFVGSNEQYF | TGCAGTGCTCCATTTGTAGGGAGCAACGAGCAGTACTTC
. | TRBJ1-1 | TRBV27 | . | CASSRRGAAAFF | TGTGCCAGCAGCCGTCGAGGGGCCGCTGCTTTCTTT
. | TRBJ1-4 | TRBV6-5 | . | CASSYHSRTATNEKLFF | TGTGCCAGCAGTTATCATTCCCGGACAGCAACTAATGAAAAACTGTTTTTT
. | TRBJ2-2 | TRBV5-5 | TRBD1 | CASKSRDRPNTGELFF | TGTGCCAGCAAATCCCGGGACAGGCCGAACACCGGGGAGCTGTTTTTT
. | TRBJ2-7 | TRBV12-3/TRBV12-4 | TRBD2 | CASSEREGLYEQYF | TGTGCCAGCAGTGAGCGGGAGGGCCTCTACGAGCAGTACTTC
many | TRBJ2-2 | TRBV6-1 | TRBD2 | CASSSRTSPGTGELFF | TGTGCCAGCAGTAGCCGGACTAGCCCGGGCACCGGGGAGCTGTTTTTT
. | TRBJ2-2 | TRBV3-1 | TRBD1 | CASSLTGMTGELFF | TGTGCCAGCAGCCTGACAGGGATGACCGGGGAGCTGTTTTTT
. | TRBJ2-1 | TRBV6-5 | TRBD1 | CASSFARDRGYNEQFF | TGTGCCAGCAGTTTTGCCCGGGACAGGGGGTACAATGAGCAGTTCTTC
few | TRBJ2-7 | TRBV7-2 | TRBD2 | CASSYSGTDYEQYF | TGTGCCAGCAGCTATAGCGGGACTGACTACGAGCAGTACTTC
. | TRBJ2-2 | TRBV20-1 | . | CSATREANTGELFF | TGCAGTGCTACACGAGAGGCGAACACCGGGGAGCTGTTTTTT
few | TRBJ2-7 | TRBV6-5 | . | CASSYRSLGGGEQYF | TGTGCCAGCAGTTACCGGTCACTGGGTGGGGGCGAGCAGTACTTC
few | TRBJ2-7 | TRBV29-1 | TRBD2 | CSVGETSGDGEQYF | TGCAGCGTTGGAGAGACTAGCGGGGACGGCGAGCAGTACTTC
. | TRBJ2-3 | TRBV7-2 | . | CASSHRTDTQYF | TGTGCCAGCAGCCACCGAACAGATACGCAGTATTTT
few | TRBJ2-2 | TRBV24-1 | . | CATSERDTGELFF | TGTGCCACCAGTGAGAGGGACACCGGGGAGCTGTTTTTT
few | TRBJ2-7 | TRBV5-1 | . | CASRRGAEKYEQYF | TGCGCCAGCAGGCGCGGGGCTGAAAAGTACGAGCAGTACTTC
few | TRBJ2-2 | TRBV5-1 | TRBD2 | CASSLLAASTGELFF | TGCGCCAGCAGCCTCCTAGCGGCGAGCACCGGGGAGCTGTTTTTT
few | TRBJ1-3 | TRBV12-3/TRBV12-4 | TRBD1 | CASDGQGEADSGNTIYF | TGTGCCAGCGATGGACAGGGCGAAGCAGACTCTGGAAACACCATATATTTT
. | TRBJ1-3 | TRBV5-1 | . | CASSLANLGLNSGNTIYF | TGCGCCAGCAGCTTGGCCAATCTGGGCCTGAACTCTGGAAACACCATATATTTT
. | TRBJ2-1 | TRBV20-1 | . | CSARDLARTYNEQFF | TGCAGTGCTAGAGATCTAGCGCGCACCTACAATGAGCAGTTCTTC
. | TRBJ2-5 | TRBV20-1 | . | CSARASQGLETQYF | TGCAGTGCTAGAGCTTCTCAGGGGTTAGAGACCCAGTACTTC
few | TRBJ2-7 | TRBV20-1 | . | CSARDAGESYEQYF | TGCAGTGCTAGAGATGCAGGGGAGTCCTACGAGCAGTACTTC
. | TRBJ1-5 | TRBV2 | . | CASRGNGPQHF | TGTGCCAGCAGAGGGAATGGGCCCCAGCATTTT
few | TRBJ1-1 | TRBV11-2 | . | CASSLRDTWNTEAFF | TGTGCCAGCAGCTTAAGGGACACATGGAACACTGAAGCTTTCTTT
. | TRBJ2-2 | TRBV7-2 | TRBD2 | CASSRTSANTGELFF | TGTGCCAGCAGCCGGACTAGCGCGAACACCGGGGAGCTGTTTTTT
few | TRBJ2-7 | TRBV27 | . | CASSKQGIEFYEQYF | TGTGCCAGCAGTAAACAGGGAATCGAATTCTACGAGCAGTACTTC
few | TRBJ2-7 | TRBV28 | . | CASIASTIKYEQYF | TGTGCCAGCATCGCCAGTACGATAAAGTACGAGCAGTACTTC
. | TRBJ2-2 | TRBV27 | TRBD2 | CASSLLGTIKPGELFF | TGTGCCAGCAGTTTACTGGGGACTATTAAGCCCGGGGAGCTGTTTTTT
. | TRBJ2-7 | TRBV11-2 | . | CASSLVPGVAYEQYF | TGTGCCAGCAGCTTAGTTCCCGGCGTCGCTTACGAGCAGTACTTC